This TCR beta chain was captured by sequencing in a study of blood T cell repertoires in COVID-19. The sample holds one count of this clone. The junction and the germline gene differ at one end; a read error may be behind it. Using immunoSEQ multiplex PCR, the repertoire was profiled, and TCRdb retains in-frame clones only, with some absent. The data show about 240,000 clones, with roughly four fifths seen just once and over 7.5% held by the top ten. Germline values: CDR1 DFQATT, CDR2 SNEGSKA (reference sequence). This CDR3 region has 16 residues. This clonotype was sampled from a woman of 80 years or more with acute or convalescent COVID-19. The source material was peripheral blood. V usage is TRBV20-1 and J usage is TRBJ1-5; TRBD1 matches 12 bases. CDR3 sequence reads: CSASDPGTGGKQPQHF. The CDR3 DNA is TGCAGTGCTAGTGACCCGGGGACAGGGGGCAAACAGCCCCAGCATTTT.